The rows below give T cell receptor beta chains drawn from one sample of a study of T cells in narcolepsy. Generated by immunoSEQ multiplex PCR, the TCRdb table keeps only in-frame clones and is missing some. The data hold 15,000 to 20,000 clones, with roughly 72% observed a single time. The sequenced material came from CD45RA- memory CD8+ T cells from PBMCs. The receptors shown here come from a human donor with narcolepsy. Each CDR3 is given with its conserved first and last residue. Fields, in order: V gene, D gene, clone size, J gene, CDR3 protein, CDR3 DNA. D genes are given only for firm matches. Size is omitted from some rows. Given values are once, few, many or a class for expanded clones.

v_call: TRBV29-1; d_call: -; clone_size: -; j_call: TRBJ2-7; cdr3_aa: CSAEGDGSSYEQYF; cdr3_nt: TGCAGCGCAGAAGGGGACGGGAGCTCCTACGAGCAGTACTTC
v_call: TRBV5-4; d_call: TRBD2; clone_size: -; j_call: TRBJ2-7; cdr3_aa: CASSQTGGRRSYEQYF; cdr3_nt: TGTGCCAGCAGCCAGACGGGCGGGAGGCGGTCCTACGAGCAGTACTTC
v_call: TRBV2; d_call: TRBD1; clone_size: -; j_call: TRBJ1-2; cdr3_aa: CASSGAGTEYGYTF; cdr3_nt: TGTGCCAGCAGCGGCGCGGGGACAGAGTATGGCTACACCTTC
v_call: TRBV27; d_call: TRBD1; clone_size: -; j_call: TRBJ2-7; cdr3_aa: CASSSGTGGNEQYF; cdr3_nt: TGTGCCAGCAGTTCCGGGACAGGGGGCAACGAGCAGTACTTC
v_call: TRBV6-5; d_call: -; clone_size: -; j_call: TRBJ1-1; cdr3_aa: CASSYGGQNTEAFF; cdr3_nt: TGTGCCAGCAGTTACGGGGGCCAGAACACTGAAGCTTTCTTT
v_call: TRBV16; d_call: -; clone_size: -; j_call: TRBJ1-1; cdr3_aa: CASSQSAGGVNTEAFF; cdr3_nt: TGTGCCAGCAGCCAATCTGCGGGGGGGGTGAACACTGAAGCTTTCTTT
v_call: TRBV5-8; d_call: -; clone_size: -; j_call: TRBJ2-1; cdr3_aa: CASSWVREYLGEQFF; cdr3_nt: TGTGCCAGCAGCTGGGTTCGGGAATATCTCGGTGAGCAGTTCTTC
v_call: TRBV29-1; d_call: -; clone_size: -; j_call: TRBJ2-1; cdr3_aa: CSVERRREQFF; cdr3_nt: TGCAGCGTTGAAAGACGGCGTGAGCAGTTCTTC
v_call: TRBV7-9; d_call: -; clone_size: few; j_call: TRBJ1-1; cdr3_aa: CASRGVGWDGGTEAFF; cdr3_nt: TGTGCCAGCAGAGGAGTTGGCTGGGATGGAGGCACTGAAGCTTTCTTT
v_call: TRBV6-5; d_call: TRBD1; clone_size: -; j_call: TRBJ1-4; cdr3_aa: CASSYGTETTNEKLFF; cdr3_nt: TGTGCCAGCAGTTACGGGACAGAAACAACTAATGAAAAACTGTTTTTT
v_call: TRBV7-9; d_call: TRBD1; clone_size: -; j_call: TRBJ1-1; cdr3_aa: CASSPPQGGATEAFF; cdr3_nt: TGTGCCAGCAGCCCCCCCCAGGGGGGTGCCACTGAAGCTTTCTTT
v_call: TRBV5-4; d_call: -; clone_size: -; j_call: TRBJ1-4; cdr3_aa: CASSPLDTGKSGGFF; cdr3_nt: TGTGCCAGCAGCCCCTTGGATACAGGGAAGAGTGGGGGGTTTTTT
v_call: TRBV7-3; d_call: TRBD1; clone_size: few; j_call: TRBJ1-2; cdr3_aa: CASSLEGTGAFYGYTF; cdr3_nt: TGTGCCAGCAGCTTAGAAGGGACAGGGGCGTTCTATGGCTACACCTTC
v_call: TRBV27; d_call: -; clone_size: -; j_call: TRBJ2-7; cdr3_aa: CASSRGYEQYF; cdr3_nt: TGTGCCAGCAGTCGAGGGTACGAGCAGTACTTC
v_call: TRBV2; d_call: -; clone_size: -; j_call: TRBJ2-6; cdr3_aa: CASSGGWLGTGANVLTF; cdr3_nt: TGTGCCAGCAGTGGCGGGTGGCTGGGGACAGGGGCCAACGTCCTGACTTTC
v_call: TRBV27; d_call: -; clone_size: -; j_call: TRBJ2-7; cdr3_aa: CASSLDYRGFSYEQYF; cdr3_nt: TGTGCCAGCAGTTTAGACTATCGGGGGTTCTCCTACGAGCAGTACTTC
v_call: TRBV7-9; d_call: -; clone_size: few; j_call: TRBJ2-6; cdr3_aa: CASSPGRRYSGANVLTF; cdr3_nt: TGTGCCAGCAGCCCCGGAAGGCGGTACTCTGGGGCCAACGTCCTGACTTTC
v_call: TRBV7-8; d_call: TRBD2; clone_size: -; j_call: TRBJ2-7; cdr3_aa: CASSLTPGSGGYEQYF; cdr3_nt: TGTGCCAGCAGCTTAACCCCGGGTAGCGGGGGGTACGAGCAGTACTTC
v_call: TRBV10-3; d_call: TRBD1; clone_size: -; j_call: TRBJ1-1; cdr3_aa: CAISEAGGFAEAFF; cdr3_nt: TGTGCCATCAGTGAGGCAGGGGGCTTCGCTGAAGCTTTCTTT
v_call: TRBV19; d_call: -; clone_size: -; j_call: TRBJ2-5; cdr3_aa: CASSNLLLNQETQYF; cdr3_nt: TGTGCCAGTAGTAACCTACTACTGAACCAAGAGACCCAGTACTTC
v_call: TRBV11-2; d_call: -; clone_size: -; j_call: TRBJ2-7; cdr3_aa: CASSFGFSYEQYF; cdr3_nt: TGTGCCAGCAGCTTCGGCTTCAGCTACGAGCAGTACTTC
v_call: TRBV7-9; d_call: TRBD1; clone_size: -; j_call: TRBJ1-1; cdr3_aa: CASRGGAGLTEAFF; cdr3_nt: TGTGCCTCCAGGGGGGGGGCAGGGCTCACTGAAGCTTTCTTT
v_call: TRBV6-5; d_call: TRBD1; clone_size: -; j_call: TRBJ2-5; cdr3_aa: CASSYGQGGKTQYF; cdr3_nt: TGTGCCAGCAGTTACGGACAGGGTGGGAAGACCCAGTACTTC
v_call: TRBV12-5; d_call: TRBD1; clone_size: -; j_call: TRBJ1-5; cdr3_aa: CASALDRDSNQPQHF; cdr3_nt: TGTGCTAGTGCCCTCGACAGGGATAGCAATCAGCCCCAGCATTTT
v_call: TRBV27; d_call: TRBD1; clone_size: medium-sized; j_call: TRBJ2-7; cdr3_aa: CASSFSGGDRVYEQYF; cdr3_nt: TGTGCCAGCAGTTTCTCCGGAGGGGACAGGGTGTACGAGCAGTACTTC
v_call: TRBV2; d_call: -; clone_size: few; j_call: TRBJ2-1; cdr3_aa: CASLLRIEQFF; cdr3_nt: TGTGCCAGCTTGCTTCGGATTGAGCAGTTCTTC
v_call: TRBV27; d_call: -; clone_size: few; j_call: TRBJ2-7; cdr3_aa: CASSSTYEQYF; cdr3_nt: TGTGCCAGCAGTTCCACCTACGAGCAGTACTTC